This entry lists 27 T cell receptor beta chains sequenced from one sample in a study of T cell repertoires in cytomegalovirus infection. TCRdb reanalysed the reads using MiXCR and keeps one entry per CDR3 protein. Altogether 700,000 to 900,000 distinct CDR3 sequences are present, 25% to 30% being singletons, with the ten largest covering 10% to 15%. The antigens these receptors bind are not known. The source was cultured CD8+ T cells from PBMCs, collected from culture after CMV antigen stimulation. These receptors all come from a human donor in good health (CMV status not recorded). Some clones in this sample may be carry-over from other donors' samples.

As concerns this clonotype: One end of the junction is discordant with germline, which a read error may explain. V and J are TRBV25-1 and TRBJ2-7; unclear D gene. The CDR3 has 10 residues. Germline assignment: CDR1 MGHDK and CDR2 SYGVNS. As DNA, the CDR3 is TGTGCCAGCAGTGGAACAGAATTTGACTTC. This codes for CASSGTEFDF.

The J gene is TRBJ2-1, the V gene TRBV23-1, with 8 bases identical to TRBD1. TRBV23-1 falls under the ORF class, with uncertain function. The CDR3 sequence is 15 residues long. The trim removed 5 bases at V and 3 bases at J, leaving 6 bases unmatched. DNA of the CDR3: TGCGCCAGCAGTTCGACAGGGGTACACTACAATGAGCAGTTCTTC. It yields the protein CASSSTGVHYNEQFF.

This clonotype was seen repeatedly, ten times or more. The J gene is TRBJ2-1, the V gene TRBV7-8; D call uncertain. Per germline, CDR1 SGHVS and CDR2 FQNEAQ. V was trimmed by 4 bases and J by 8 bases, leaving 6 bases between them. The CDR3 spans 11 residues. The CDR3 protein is CASSSRDEQFF. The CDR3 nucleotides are TGTGCCAGCAGCTCCCGGGATGAGCAGTTCTTC. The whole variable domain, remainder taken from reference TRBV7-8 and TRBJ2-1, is GAGVSQSPRYKVAKRGQDVALRCDPISGHVSLFWYQQALGQGPEFLTYFQNEAQLDKSGLPSDRFFAERPEGSVSTLKIQRTQQEDSAVYLCASSSRDEQFFGPGTRLTVL.

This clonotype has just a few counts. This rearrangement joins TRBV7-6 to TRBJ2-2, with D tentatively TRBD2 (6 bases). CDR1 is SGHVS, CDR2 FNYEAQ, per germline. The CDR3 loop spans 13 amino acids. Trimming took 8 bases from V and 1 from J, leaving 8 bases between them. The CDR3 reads CASSRENTGELFF. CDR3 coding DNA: TGTGCCAGCTCGCGGGAGAACACCGGGGAGCTGTTTTTT.

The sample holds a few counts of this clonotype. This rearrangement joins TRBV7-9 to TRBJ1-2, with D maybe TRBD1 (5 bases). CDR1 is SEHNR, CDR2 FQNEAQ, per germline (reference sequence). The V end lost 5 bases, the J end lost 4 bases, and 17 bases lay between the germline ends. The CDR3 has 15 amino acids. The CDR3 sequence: CASSRSRDGLYGYTF. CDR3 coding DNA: TGTGCCAGCAGCCGAAGCCGGGACGGACTCTATGGCTACACCTTC. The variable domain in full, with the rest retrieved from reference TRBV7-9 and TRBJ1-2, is DTGVSQNPRHKITKRGQNVTFRCDPISEHNRLYWYRQTLGQGPEFLTYFQNEAQLEKSRLLSDRFSAERPKGSFSTLEIQRTEQGDSAMYLCASSRSRDGLYGYTFGSGTRLTVV.

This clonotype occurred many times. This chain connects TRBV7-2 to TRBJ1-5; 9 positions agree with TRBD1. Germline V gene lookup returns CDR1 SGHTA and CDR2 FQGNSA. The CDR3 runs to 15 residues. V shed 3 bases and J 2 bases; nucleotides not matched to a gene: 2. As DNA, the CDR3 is TGTGCCAGCAGCTTCAGACAGGGGGGCAATCAGCCCCAGCATTTT. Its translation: CASSFRQGGNQPQHF.

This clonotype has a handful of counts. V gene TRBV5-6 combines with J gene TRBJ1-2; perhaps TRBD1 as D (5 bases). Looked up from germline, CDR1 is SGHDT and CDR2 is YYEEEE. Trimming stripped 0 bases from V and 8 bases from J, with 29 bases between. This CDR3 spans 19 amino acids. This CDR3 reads CASSLARQSGTPLSGGYTF. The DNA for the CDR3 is TGTGCCAGCAGCTTGGCTCGGCAGTCTGGGACTCCTCTTTCAGGCGGCTACACCTTC.

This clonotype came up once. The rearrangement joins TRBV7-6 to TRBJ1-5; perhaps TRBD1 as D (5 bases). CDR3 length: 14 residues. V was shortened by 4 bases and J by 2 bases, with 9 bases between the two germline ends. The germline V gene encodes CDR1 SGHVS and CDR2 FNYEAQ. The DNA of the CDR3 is TGTGCCAGCAGCTCCCGGGACCGCAATCAGCCCCAGCATTTT. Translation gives CASSSRDRNQPQHF.

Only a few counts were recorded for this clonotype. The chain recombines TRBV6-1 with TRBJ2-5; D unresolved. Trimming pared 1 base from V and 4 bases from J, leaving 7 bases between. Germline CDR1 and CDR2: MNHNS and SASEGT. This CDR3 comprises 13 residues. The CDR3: CASSEVERETQYF. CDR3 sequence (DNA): TGTGCCAGCAGTGAAGTCGAGAGAGAGACCCAGTACTTC.

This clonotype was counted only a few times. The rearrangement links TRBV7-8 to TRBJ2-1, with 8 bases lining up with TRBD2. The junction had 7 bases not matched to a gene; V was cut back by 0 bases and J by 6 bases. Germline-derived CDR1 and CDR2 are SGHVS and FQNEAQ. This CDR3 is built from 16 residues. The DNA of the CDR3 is TGTGCCAGCAGCTTAGCGAGGGCGGGGGGCTCCAATGAGCAGTTCTTC. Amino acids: CASSLARAGGSNEQFF.

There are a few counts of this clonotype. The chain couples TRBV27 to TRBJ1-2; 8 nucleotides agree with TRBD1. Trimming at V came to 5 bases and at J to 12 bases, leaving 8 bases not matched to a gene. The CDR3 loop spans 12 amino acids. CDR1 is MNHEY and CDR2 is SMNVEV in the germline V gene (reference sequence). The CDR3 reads CASSGTGHGHTF. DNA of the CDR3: TGTGCCAGCAGTGGGACAGGCCACGGTCACACCTTC.

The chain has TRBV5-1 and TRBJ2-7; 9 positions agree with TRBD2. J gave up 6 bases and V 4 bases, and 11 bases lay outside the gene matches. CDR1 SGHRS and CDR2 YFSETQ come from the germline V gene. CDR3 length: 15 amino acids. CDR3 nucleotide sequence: TGCGCCAGCAGCCTAATAGCGGGGGCGCCGGGCGAGCAGTACGTC. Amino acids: CASSLIAGAPGEQYV.

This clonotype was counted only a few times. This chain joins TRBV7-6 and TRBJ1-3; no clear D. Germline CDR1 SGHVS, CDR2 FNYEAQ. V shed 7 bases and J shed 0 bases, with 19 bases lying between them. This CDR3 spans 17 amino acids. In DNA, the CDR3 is TGTGCCAGCAACCCTCCCAGGACTGAGCCCTCTGGAAACACCATATATTTT. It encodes CASNPPRTEPSGNTIYF. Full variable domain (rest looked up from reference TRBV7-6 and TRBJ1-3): GAGVSQSPRYKVTKRGQDVALRCDPISGHVSLYWYRQALGQGPEFLTYFNYEAQQDKSGLPNDRFSAERPEGSISTLTIQRTEQRDSAMYRCASNPPRTEPSGNTIYFGEGSWLTVV.

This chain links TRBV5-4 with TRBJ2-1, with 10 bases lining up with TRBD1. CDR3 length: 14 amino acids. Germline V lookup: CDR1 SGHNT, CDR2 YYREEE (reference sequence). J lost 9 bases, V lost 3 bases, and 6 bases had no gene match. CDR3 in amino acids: CASSWGTGAIEQFF. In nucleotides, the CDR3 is TGTGCCAGCAGCTGGGGGACAGGGGCGATTGAGCAGTTCTTC.

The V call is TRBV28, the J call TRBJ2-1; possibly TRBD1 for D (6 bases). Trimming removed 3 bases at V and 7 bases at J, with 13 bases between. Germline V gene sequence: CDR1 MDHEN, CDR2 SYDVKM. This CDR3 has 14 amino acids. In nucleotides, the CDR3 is TGTGCCAGCAGTTTGGAGACAGGAGGAAATGAGCAGTTCTTC. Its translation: CASSLETGGNEQFF. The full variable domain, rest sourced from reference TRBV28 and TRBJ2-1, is DVKVTQSSRYLVKRTGEKVFLECVQDMDHENMFWYRQDPGLGLRLIYFSYDVKMKEKGDIPEGYSVSREKKERFSLILESASTNQTSMYLCASSLETGGNEQFFGPGTRLTVL.

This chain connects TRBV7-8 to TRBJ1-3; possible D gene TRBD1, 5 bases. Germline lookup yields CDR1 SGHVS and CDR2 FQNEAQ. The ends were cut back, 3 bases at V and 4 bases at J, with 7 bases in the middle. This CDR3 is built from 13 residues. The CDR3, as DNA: TGTGCCAGCAGCTTTTGGACAGGAAACACCATATATTTT. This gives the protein CASSFWTGNTIYF.

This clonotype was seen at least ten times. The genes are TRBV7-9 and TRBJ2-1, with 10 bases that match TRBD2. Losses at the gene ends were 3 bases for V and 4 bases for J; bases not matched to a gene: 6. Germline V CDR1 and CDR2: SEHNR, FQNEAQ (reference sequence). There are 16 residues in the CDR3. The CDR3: CASSFRSGGTYNEQFF. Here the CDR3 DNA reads TGTGCCAGCAGCTTCCGTAGCGGGGGGACATACAATGAGCAGTTCTTC.

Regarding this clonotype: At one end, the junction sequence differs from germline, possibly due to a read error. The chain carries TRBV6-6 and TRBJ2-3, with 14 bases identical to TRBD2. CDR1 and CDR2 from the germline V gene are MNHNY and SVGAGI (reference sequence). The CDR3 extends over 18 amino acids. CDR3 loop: CANSPTLTSGGASDTQYF. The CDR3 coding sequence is TGTGCCAACAGTCCAACTCTGACTAGCGGGGGGGCCTCAGATACGCAGTATTTT.

As DNA, the CDR3 is TGTGCCAGTAGATCCGTCAGGGCTCCCCACACAGATACGCAGTATTTT. This sequence encodes CASRSVRAPHTDTQYF. The chain uses TRBV7-9 and TRBJ2-3, with D perhaps matching TRBD1 (5 bases). The CDR3 totals 16 residues. The germline V and J ends were trimmed by 9 bases and 2 bases, with 21 bases remaining between them. The germline V gene encodes CDR1 SEHNR and CDR2 FQNEAQ (reference sequence).

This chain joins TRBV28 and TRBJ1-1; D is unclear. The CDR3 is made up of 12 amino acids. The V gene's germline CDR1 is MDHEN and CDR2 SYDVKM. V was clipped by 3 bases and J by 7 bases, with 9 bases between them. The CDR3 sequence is CASSLYASEAFF. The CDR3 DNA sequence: TGTGCCAGCAGTTTGTACGCCAGTGAAGCTTTCTTT.

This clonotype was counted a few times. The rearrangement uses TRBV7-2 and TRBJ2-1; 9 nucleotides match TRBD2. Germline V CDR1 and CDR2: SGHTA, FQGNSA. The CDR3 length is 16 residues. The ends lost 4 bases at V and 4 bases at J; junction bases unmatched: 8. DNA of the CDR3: TGTGCCAGCAGCTACCCTGAGCGGGGGGATTACAATGAGCAGTTCTTC. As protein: CASSYPERGDYNEQFF.

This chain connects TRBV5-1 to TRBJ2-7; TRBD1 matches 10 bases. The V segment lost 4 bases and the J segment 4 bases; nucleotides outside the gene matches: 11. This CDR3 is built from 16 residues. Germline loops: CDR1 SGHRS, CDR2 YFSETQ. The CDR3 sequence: CASSVTGQGNLYEQYF. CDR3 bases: TGCGCCAGCAGCGTAACGGGACAGGGGAACCTTTACGAGCAGTACTTC.

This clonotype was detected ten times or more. The CDR3 DNA sequence: TGCGCCAGCAGCCTGGGACTAGATAACACCGGGGAGCTGTTTTTT. Amino acids: CASSLGLDNTGELFF. The V and J genes are TRBV4-1 and TRBJ2-2, with 8 bases identical to TRBD2. In germline, CDR1 is MGHRA, CDR2 YSYEKL. This CDR3 is 15 amino acids long. J was trimmed by 2 bases and V by 4 bases; bases with no gene match: 3.

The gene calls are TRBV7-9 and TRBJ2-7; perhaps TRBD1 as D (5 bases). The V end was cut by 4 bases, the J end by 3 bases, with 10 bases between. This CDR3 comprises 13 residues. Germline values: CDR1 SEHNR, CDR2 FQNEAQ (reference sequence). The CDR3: CASSSKDSYEQYV. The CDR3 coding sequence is TGTGCCAGCAGCTCGAAAGACAGCTACGAGCAGTACGTC.

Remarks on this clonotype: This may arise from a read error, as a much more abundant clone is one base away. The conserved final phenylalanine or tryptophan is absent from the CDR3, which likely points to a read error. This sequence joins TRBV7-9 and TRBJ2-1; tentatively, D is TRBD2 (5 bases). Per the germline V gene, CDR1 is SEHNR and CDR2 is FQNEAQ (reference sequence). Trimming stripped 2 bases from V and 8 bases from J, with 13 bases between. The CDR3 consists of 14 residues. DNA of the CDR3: TGTGCCAGCAGCTTATTAGGGAGCAAGGATGAGCAGTTCCTC. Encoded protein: CASSLLGSKDEQFL.

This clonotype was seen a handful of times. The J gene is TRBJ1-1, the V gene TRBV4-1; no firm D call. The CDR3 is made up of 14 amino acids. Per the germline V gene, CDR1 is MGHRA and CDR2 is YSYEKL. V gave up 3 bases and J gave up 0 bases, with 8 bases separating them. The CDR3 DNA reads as TGCGCCAGCAGCCAGGAGAACATGAACACTGAAGCTTTCTTT. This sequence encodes CASSQENMNTEAFF.

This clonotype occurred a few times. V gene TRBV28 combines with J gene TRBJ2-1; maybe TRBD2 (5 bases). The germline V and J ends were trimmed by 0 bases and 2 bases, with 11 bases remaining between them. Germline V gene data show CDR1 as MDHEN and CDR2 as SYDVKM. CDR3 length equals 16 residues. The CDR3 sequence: CASSLWTRGPYNEQFF. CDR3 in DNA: TGTGCCAGCAGTTTATGGACCCGGGGTCCCTACAATGAGCAGTTCTTC.